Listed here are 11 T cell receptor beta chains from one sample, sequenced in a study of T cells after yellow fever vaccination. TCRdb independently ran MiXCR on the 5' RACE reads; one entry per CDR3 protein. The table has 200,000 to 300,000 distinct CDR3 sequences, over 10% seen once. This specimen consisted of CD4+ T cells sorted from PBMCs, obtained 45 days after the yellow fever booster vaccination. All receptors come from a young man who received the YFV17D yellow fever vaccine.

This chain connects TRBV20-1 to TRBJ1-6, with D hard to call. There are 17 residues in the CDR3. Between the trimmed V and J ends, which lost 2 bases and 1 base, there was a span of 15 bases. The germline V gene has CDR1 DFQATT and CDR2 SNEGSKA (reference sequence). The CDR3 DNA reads TGCAGTGCTAGAAGTAGTTATTTAGGATCCTATAATTCACCCCTCCACTTT. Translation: CSARSSYLGSYNSPLHF.

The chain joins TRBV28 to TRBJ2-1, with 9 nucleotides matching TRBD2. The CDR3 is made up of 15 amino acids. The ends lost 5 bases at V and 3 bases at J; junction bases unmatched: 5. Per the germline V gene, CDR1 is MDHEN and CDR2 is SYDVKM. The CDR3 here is CASSLRLAVYNEQFF. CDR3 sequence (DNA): TGTGCCAGCAGTCTGCGACTAGCGGTCTACAATGAGCAGTTCTTC.

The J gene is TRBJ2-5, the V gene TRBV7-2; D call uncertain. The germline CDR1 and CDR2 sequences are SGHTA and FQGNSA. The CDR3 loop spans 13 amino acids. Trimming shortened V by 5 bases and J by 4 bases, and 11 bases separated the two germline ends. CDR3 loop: CASSPWIRETQYF. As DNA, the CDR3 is TGTGCCAGCAGCCCCTGGATCAGAGAGACCCAGTACTTC.

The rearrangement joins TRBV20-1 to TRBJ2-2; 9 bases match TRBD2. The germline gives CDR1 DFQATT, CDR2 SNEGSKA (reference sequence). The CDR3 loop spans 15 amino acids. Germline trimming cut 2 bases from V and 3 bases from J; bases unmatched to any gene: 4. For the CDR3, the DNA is TGCAGTGCTAGAAATAGCGGGAGCGACACCGGGGAGCTGTTTTTT. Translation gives CSARNSGSDTGELFF.

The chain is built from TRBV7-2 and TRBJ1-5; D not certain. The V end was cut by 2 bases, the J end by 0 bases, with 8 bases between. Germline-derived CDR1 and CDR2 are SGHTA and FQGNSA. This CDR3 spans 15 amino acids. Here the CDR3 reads CASSLTGVSNQPQHF. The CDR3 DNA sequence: TGTGCCAGCAGCTTAACTGGGGTTAGCAATCAGCCCCAGCATTTT.

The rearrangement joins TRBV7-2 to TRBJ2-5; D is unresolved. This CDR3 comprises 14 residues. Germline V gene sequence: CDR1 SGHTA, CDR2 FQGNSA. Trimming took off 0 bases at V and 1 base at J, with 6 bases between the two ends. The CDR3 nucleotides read TGTGCCAGCAGCTTAGCGTTTTCCCAAGAGACCCAGTACTTC. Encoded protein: CASSLAFSQETQYF.

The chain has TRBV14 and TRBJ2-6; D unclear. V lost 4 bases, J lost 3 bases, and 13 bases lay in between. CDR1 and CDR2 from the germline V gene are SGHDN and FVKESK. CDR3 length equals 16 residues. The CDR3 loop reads CASSRYPQVGANVLTF. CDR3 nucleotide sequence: TGTGCCAGCAGCCGATACCCCCAGGTTGGGGCCAACGTCCTGACTTTC.

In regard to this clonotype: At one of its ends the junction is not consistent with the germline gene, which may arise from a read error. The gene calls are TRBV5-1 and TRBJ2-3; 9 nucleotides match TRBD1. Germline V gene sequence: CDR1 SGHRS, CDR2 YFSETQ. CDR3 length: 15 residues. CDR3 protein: CATSLQGASTDTQYF. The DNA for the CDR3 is TGCGCCACCAGCCTACAGGGGGCGAGCACAGATACGCAGTATTTT.

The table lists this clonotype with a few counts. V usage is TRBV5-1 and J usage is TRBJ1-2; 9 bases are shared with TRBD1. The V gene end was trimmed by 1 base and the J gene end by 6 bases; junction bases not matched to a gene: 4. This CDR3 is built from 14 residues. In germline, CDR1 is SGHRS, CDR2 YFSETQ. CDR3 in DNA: TGCGCCAGCAGCTTGCGAACAGGGGGCCATGGCTACACCTTC. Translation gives CASSLRTGGHGYTF.

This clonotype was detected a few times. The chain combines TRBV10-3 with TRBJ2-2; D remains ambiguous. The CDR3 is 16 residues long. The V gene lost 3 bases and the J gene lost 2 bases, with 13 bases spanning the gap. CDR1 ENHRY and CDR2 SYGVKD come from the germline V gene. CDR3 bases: TGTGCCATCAGTGAACGGGCTGCCACTAACACCGGGGAGCTGTTTTTT. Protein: CAISERAATNTGELFF.

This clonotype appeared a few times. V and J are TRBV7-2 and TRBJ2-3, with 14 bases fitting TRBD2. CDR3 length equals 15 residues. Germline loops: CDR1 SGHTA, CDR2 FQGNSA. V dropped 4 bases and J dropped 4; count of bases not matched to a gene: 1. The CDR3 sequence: CASSWGLAGADTQYF. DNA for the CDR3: TGTGCCAGCAGCTGGGGACTAGCGGGGGCAGATACGCAGTATTTT.